One T cell receptor (beta chain) is described in this entry. The same CDR3 also results from other DNA sequences found in this sample. Each donor gave one heparinised blood draw averaging roughly 100 mL. Sorting based on CD45RO/CCR7/CD25/CD127/CD95/CD27 separated CD4+ naive, central memory, regulatory and stem cell-like memory cells. This record comes from a study of beta chain features in type 1 diabetes. The V gene's germline CDR1 is SGHTA and CDR2 FQGNSA. The CDR3 is made up of 14 amino acids. V was trimmed by 0 bases and J by 1 base, leaving 4 bases between them. Sequenced material consisted of expressed TCRB transcripts (all of the isolated RNA was reverse transcribed). TCRdb's copy holds only in-frame clones and misses some; the assay was immunoSEQ multiplex PCR. Of hundreds of thousands of clones in the sample, around a sixth were seen once.

This receptor was taken from a man aged 18 to 29 in good health. V gene TRBV7-2 combines with J gene TRBJ1-5; no clear D. The sample comprised naive CD4+ T cells from blood. CDR3 in amino acids: CASSLAVSNQPQHF. CDR3 in DNA: TGTGCCAGCAGCTTAGCAGTGAGCAATCAGCCCCAGCATTTT. Filled out from reference TRBV7-2 and TRBJ1-5, the complete variable domain reads GAGVSQSPSNKVTEKGKDVELRCDPISGHTALYWYRQSLGQGLEFLIYFQGNSAPDKSGLPSDRFSAERTGGSVSTLTIQRTQQEDSAVYLCASSLAVSNQPQHFGDGTRLSIL.